Listed below are T cell receptor beta chains from one sample, sequenced in a study of T cells in pancreatic ductal adenocarcinoma. Method: immunoSEQ multiplex PCR; TCRdb's copy keeps in-frame clones and lacks some. The table has some 16,000 clones, around 91% seen once; the top ten hold approximately 15%. The material sequenced was PBMCs. The receptors originated from a human donor with pancreatic ductal adenocarcinoma. Both conserved end residues are part of each CDR3. D genes are given only for firm matches. Only part of the rows carry a size: once, few, many, or a class if the clone is expanded.

j_call: TRBJ2-3
d_call: -
v_call: TRBV30
clone_size: -
cdr3_aa: CAWSRTGTDTQYF
cdr3_nt: TGTGCCTGGAGTCGCACTGGCACAGATACGCAGTATTTT

j_call: TRBJ1-2
d_call: -
v_call: TRBV11-1
clone_size: -
cdr3_aa: CASSSRLWQGYGYTF
cdr3_nt: TGTGCCAGCAGCTCCCGGCTGTGGCAGGGCTATGGCTACACCTTC

j_call: TRBJ2-3
d_call: TRBD1
v_call: TRBV19
clone_size: -
cdr3_aa: CATLDRGRGGTDTQYF
cdr3_nt: TGTGCCACTCTTGACAGGGGGCGCGGGGGCACAGATACGCAGTATTTT

j_call: TRBJ1-1
d_call: -
v_call: TRBV19
clone_size: -
cdr3_aa: CASSTQVDTEAFF
cdr3_nt: TGTGCCAGTAGTACGCAGGTTGACACTGAAGCTTTCTTT

j_call: TRBJ2-7
d_call: TRBD2
v_call: TRBV28
clone_size: once
cdr3_aa: CASRKLAGGLPSSYEQYF
cdr3_nt: TGTGCCAGCAGGAAGTTAGCGGGAGGCCTCCCTAGCTCCTACGAGCAGTACTTC

j_call: TRBJ1-6
d_call: -
v_call: TRBV19
clone_size: once
cdr3_aa: CASSIWSGARPNNSPLHF
cdr3_nt: TGTGCCAGTAGTATTTGGTCGGGGGCGCGGCCAAATAATTCACCCCTCCACTTT

j_call: TRBJ2-7
d_call: TRBD1
v_call: TRBV19
clone_size: -
cdr3_aa: CASSIVTGGYEQYF
cdr3_nt: TGTGCCAGTAGTATCGTAACAGGGGGCTACGAGCAGTACTTC

j_call: TRBJ2-5
d_call: TRBD1
v_call: TRBV18
clone_size: -
cdr3_aa: CASSPPMAQGVTQYF
cdr3_nt: TGTGCCAGCTCACCACCAATGGCACAGGGGGTGACCCAGTACTTC

j_call: TRBJ1-2
d_call: TRBD1
v_call: TRBV6-6
clone_size: -
cdr3_aa: CASGTTGDGGYTF
cdr3_nt: TGTGCCAGCGGGACGACAGGGGATGGCGGCTACACCTTC

j_call: TRBJ1-2
d_call: TRBD1
v_call: TRBV30
clone_size: -
cdr3_aa: CACRDRETKGYTF
cdr3_nt: TGTGCCTGTCGGGACAGGGAGACAAAAGGCTACACCTTC

j_call: TRBJ1-5
d_call: TRBD1
v_call: TRBV7-2
clone_size: -
cdr3_aa: CASSFPQGDYSNQPQHF
cdr3_nt: TGTGCCAGCAGCTTTCCGCAGGGGGATTATAGCAATCAGCCCCAGCATTTT

j_call: TRBJ2-3
d_call: -
v_call: TRBV19
clone_size: -
cdr3_aa: CASSIARGGTDTQYF
cdr3_nt: TGTGCCAGTAGTATAGCCAGGGGAGGCACAGATACGCAGTATTTT

j_call: TRBJ2-1
d_call: TRBD1
v_call: TRBV15
clone_size: -
cdr3_aa: CATSRGGQVSQVQFF
cdr3_nt: TGTGCCACCAGCAGAGGTGGACAGGTCAGTCAGGTGCAGTTCTTC

j_call: TRBJ1-2
d_call: TRBD1
v_call: TRBV7-2
clone_size: -
cdr3_aa: CASSLGWRTGGAGYGYTF
cdr3_nt: TGTGCCAGCAGCTTAGGGTGGAGGACAGGGGGCGCGGGCTATGGCTACACCTTC

j_call: TRBJ2-5
d_call: TRBD1
v_call: TRBV29-1
clone_size: -
cdr3_aa: CSVEGGGDSEETQYF
cdr3_nt: TGCAGCGTTGAAGGGGGTGGGGACAGTGAGGAGACCCAGTACTTC

j_call: TRBJ2-1
d_call: -
v_call: TRBV7-2
clone_size: -
cdr3_aa: CASSLGRTVKSSYNEQFF
cdr3_nt: TGTGCCAGCAGCTTGGGGCGGACAGTTAAGAGCTCCTACAATGAGCAGTTCTTC

j_call: TRBJ2-1
d_call: TRBD1
v_call: TRBV27
clone_size: once
cdr3_aa: CASSLSWDSLAYNEQFF
cdr3_nt: TGTGCCAGCAGTTTATCGTGGGACAGTCTGGCCTACAATGAGCAGTTCTTC

j_call: TRBJ2-1
d_call: TRBD1
v_call: TRBV16
clone_size: -
cdr3_aa: CASSQPGQGGYNEQFF
cdr3_nt: TGTGCCAGCAGCCAACCGGGACAGGGGGGTTACAATGAGCAGTTCTTC

j_call: TRBJ2-1
d_call: TRBD2
v_call: TRBV4-3
clone_size: -
cdr3_aa: CASSQEPRTSRINEQFF
cdr3_nt: TGCGCCAGCAGCCAAGAGCCTAGGACTAGCCGGATTAATGAGCAGTTCTTC

j_call: TRBJ2-1
d_call: TRBD2
v_call: TRBV27
clone_size: few
cdr3_aa: CASSLGGSYNEQFF
cdr3_nt: TGTGCCAGCAGCTTGGGAGGGTCCTACAATGAGCAGTTCTTC

j_call: TRBJ1-2
d_call: TRBD1
v_call: TRBV28
clone_size: -
cdr3_aa: CASSLLQGRQGTNYGYTF
cdr3_nt: TGTGCCAGCAGTTTATTACAGGGGCGGCAGGGGACTAACTATGGCTACACCTTC

j_call: TRBJ2-2
d_call: -
v_call: TRBV11-2
clone_size: -
cdr3_aa: CASSSPRSANTGELFF
cdr3_nt: TGTGCCAGCAGCTCCCCCAGGTCCGCGAACACCGGGGAGCTGTTTTTT

j_call: TRBJ1-2
d_call: TRBD1
v_call: TRBV7-9
clone_size: -
cdr3_aa: CASSLYNRGPNYGYTF
cdr3_nt: TGTGCCAGCAGCTTATATAACAGGGGACCTAACTATGGCTACACCTTC

j_call: TRBJ1-2
d_call: TRBD1
v_call: TRBV27
clone_size: -
cdr3_aa: CASSHRPGTGGYNYGYTF
cdr3_nt: TGTGCCAGCAGTCACAGACCTGGGACAGGGGGCTATAACTATGGCTACACCTTC

j_call: TRBJ2-1
d_call: TRBD2
v_call: TRBV9
clone_size: once
cdr3_aa: CASSVAGSGGLDEQFF
cdr3_nt: TGTGCCAGCAGCGTAGCTGGGTCGGGAGGGTTGGATGAGCAGTTCTTC